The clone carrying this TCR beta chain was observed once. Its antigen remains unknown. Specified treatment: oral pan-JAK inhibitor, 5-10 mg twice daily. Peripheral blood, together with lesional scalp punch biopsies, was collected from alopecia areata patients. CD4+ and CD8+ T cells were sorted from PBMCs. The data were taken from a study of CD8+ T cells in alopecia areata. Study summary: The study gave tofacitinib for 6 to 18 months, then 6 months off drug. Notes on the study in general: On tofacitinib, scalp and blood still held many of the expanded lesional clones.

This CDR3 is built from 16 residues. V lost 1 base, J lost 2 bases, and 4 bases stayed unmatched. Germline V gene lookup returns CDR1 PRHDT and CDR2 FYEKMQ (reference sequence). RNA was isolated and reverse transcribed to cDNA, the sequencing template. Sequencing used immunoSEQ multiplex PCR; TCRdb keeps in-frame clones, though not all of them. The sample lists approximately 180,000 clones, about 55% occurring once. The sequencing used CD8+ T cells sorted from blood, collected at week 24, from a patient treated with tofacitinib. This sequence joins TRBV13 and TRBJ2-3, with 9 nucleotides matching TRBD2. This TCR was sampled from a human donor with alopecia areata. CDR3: CASSLVAGATTDTQYF. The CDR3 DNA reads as TGTGCCAGCAGCTTAGTAGCGGGGGCCACCACAGATACGCAGTATTTT.